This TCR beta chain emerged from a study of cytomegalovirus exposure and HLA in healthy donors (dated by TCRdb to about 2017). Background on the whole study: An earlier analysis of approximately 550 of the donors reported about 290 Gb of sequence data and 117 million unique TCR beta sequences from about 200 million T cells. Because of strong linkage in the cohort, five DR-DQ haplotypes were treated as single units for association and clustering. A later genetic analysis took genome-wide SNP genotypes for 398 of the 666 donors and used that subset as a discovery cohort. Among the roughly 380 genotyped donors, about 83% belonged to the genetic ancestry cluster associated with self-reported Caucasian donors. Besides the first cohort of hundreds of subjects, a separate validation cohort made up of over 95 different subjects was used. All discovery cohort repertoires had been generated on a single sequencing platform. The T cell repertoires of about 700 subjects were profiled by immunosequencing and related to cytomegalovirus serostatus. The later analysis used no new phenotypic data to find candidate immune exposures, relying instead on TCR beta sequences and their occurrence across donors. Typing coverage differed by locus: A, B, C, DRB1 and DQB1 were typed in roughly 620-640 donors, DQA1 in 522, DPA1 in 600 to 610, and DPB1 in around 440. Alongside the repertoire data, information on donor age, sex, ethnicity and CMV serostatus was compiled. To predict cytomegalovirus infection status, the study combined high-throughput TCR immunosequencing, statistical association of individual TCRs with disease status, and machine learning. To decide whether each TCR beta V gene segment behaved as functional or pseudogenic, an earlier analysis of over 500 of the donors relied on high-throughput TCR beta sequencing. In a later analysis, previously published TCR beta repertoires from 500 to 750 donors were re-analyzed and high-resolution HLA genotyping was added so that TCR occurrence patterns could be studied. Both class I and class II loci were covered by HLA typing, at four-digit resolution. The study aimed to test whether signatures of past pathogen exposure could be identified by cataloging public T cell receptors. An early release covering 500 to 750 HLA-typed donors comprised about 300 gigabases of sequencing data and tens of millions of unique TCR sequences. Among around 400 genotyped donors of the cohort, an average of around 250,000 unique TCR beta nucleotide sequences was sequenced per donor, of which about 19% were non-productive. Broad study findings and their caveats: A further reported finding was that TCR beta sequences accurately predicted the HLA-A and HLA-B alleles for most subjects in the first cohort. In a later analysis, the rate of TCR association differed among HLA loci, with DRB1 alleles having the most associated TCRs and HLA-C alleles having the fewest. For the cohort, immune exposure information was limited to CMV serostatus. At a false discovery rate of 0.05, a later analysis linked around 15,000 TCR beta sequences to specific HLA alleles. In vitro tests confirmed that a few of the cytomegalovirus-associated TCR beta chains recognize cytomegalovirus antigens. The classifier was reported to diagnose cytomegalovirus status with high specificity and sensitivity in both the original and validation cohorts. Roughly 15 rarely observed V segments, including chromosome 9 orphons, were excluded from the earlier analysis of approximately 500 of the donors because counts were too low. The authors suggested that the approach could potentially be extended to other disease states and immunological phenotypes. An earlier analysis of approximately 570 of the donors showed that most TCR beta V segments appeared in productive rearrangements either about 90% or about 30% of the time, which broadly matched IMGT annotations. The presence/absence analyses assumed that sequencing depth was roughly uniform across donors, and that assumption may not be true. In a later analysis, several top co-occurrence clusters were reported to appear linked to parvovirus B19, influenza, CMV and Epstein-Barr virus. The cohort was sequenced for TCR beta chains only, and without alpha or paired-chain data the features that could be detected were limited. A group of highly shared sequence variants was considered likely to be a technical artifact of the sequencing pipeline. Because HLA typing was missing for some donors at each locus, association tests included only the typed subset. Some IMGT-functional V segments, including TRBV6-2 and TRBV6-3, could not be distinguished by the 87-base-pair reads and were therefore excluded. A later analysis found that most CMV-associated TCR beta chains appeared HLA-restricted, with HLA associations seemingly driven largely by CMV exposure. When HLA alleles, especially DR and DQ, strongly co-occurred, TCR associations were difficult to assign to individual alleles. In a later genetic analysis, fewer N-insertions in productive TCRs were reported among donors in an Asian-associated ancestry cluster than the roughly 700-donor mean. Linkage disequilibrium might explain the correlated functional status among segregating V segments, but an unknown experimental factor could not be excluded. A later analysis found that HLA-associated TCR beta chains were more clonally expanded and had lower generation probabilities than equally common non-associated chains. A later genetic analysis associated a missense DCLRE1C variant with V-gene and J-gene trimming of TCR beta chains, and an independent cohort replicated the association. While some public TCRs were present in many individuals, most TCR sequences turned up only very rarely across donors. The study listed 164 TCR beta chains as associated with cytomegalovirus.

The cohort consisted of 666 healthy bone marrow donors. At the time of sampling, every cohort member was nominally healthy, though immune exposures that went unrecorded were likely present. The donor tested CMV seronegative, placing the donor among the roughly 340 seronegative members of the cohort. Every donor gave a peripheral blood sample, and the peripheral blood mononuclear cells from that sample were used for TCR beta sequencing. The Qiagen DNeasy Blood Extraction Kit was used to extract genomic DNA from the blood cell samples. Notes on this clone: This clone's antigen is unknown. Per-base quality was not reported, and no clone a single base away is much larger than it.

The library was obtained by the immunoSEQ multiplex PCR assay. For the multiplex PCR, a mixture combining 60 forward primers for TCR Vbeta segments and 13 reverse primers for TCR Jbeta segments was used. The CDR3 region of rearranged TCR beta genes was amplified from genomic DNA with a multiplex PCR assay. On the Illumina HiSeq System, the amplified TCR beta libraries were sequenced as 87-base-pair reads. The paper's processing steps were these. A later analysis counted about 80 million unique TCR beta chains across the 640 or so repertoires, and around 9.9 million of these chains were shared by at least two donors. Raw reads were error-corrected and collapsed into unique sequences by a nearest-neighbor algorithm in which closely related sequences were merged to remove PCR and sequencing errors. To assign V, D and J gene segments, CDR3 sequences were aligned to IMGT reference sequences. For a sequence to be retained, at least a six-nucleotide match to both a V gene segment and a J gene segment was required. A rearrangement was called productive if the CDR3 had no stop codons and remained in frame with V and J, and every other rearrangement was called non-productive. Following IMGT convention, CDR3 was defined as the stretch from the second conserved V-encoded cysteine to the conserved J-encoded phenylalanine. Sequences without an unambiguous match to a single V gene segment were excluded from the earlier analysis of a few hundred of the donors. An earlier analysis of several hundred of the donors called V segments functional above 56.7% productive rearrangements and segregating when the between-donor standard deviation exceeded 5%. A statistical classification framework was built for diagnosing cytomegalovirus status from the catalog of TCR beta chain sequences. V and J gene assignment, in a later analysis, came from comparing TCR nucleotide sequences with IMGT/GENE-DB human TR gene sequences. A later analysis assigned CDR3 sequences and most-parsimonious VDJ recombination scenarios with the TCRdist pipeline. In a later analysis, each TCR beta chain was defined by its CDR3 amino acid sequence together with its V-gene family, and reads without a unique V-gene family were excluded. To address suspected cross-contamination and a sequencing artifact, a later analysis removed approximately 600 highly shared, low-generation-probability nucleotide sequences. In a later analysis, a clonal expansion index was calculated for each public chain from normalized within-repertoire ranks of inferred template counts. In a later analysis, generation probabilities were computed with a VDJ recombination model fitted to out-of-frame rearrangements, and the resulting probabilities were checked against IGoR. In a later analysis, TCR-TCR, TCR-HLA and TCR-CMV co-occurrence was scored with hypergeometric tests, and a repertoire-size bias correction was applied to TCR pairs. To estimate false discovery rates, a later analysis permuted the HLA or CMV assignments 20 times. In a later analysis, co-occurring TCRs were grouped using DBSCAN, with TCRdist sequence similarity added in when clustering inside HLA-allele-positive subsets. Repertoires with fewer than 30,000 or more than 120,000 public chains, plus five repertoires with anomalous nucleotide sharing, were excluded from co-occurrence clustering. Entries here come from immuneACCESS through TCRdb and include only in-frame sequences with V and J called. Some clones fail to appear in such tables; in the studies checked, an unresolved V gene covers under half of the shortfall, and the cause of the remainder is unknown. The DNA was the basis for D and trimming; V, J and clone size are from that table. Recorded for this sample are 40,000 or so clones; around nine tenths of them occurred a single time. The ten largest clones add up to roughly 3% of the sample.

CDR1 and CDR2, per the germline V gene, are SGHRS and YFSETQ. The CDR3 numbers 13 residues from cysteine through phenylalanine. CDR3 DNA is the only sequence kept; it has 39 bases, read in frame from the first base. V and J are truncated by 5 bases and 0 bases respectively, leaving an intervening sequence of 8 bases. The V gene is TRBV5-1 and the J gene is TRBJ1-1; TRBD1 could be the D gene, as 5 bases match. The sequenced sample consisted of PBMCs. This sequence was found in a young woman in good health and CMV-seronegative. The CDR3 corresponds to CASRIGVNTEAFF. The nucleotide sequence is TGCGCCAGCAGGATAGGGGTGAACACTGAAGCTTTCTTT. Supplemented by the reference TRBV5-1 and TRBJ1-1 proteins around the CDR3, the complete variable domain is KAGVTQTPRYLIKTRGQQVTLSCSPISGHRSVSWYQQTPGQGLQFLFEYFSETQRNKGNFPGRFSGRQFSNSRSEMNVSTLELGDSALYLCASRIGVNTEAFFGQGTRLTVV.